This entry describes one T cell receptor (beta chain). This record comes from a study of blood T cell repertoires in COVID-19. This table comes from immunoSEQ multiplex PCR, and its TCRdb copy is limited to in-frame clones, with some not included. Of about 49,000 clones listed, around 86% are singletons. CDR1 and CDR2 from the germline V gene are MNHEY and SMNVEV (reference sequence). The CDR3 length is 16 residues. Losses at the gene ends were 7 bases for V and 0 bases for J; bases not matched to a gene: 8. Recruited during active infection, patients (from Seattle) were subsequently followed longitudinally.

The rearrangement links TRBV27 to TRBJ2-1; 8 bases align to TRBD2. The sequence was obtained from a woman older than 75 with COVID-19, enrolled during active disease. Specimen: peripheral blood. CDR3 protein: CASTPRLAGSYNEQFF. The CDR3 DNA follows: TGTGCCAGCACCCCCCGGCTAGCGGGCTCCTACAATGAGCAGTTCTTC.